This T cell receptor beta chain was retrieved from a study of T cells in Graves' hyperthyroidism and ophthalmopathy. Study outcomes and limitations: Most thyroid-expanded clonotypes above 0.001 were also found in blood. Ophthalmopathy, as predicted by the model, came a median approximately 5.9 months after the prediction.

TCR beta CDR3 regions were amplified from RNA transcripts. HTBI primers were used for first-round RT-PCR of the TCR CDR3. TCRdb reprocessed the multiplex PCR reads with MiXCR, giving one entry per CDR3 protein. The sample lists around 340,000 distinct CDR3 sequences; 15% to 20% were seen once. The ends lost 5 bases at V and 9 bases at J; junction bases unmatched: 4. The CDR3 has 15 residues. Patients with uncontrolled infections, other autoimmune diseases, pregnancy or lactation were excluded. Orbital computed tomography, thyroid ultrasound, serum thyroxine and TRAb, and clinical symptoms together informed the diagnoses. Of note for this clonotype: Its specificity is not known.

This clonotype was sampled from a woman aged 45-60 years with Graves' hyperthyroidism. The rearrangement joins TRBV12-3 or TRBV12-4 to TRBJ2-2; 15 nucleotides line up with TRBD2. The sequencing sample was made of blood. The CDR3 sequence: CASSRTSGRVRELFF. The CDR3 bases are TGTGCCAGCAGTCGGACTAGCGGGAGGGTCCGGGAGCTGTTTTTT.